This TCR beta chain was found in a study of T cell repertoires in cytomegalovirus infection. TCRdb used MiXCR to reprocess the reads, holding one entry per CDR3 protein. Among around 270,000 distinct CDR3 sequences listed, 9.1% were seen once. Germline CDR1 and CDR2: KGHSH and LQKENI. There are 16 residues in the CDR3. V lost 1 base to trimming and J lost 0 bases, with 9 bases between them. This clonotype occurred a few times. The chain couples TRBV18 to TRBJ1-4; D uncertain. Material for sequencing was PBMCs. This clonotype originated in a human donor in good health (CMV status not recorded). Some clones in this sample may be carry-over from other donors' samples. The CDR3, as DNA: TGTGCCAGCTCACCACGTCGGACTGCAACTAATGAAAAACTGTTTTTT. This codes for CASSPRRTATNEKLFF. Together with reference TRBV18 and TRBJ1-4, the CDR3 gives the full variable domain: NAGVMQNPRHLVRRRGQEARLRCSPMKGHSHVYWYRQLPEEGLKFMVYLQKENIIDESGMPKERFSAEFPKEGPSILRIQQVVRGDSAAYFCASSPRRTATNEKLFFGSGTQLSVL.